The 31 T cell receptor beta chains below were found in one sample sequenced in a study of T cells in Graves' hyperthyroidism and ophthalmopathy. What was amplified from RNA transcripts were TCR beta CDR3 regions. The HTBI primer set drove a first-round RT-PCR of the TCR CDR3. TCRdb used MiXCR to reprocess the multiplex PCR reads, holding one entry per CDR3 protein. Of about 500,000 distinct CDR3 sequences in the sample, roughly 16% are singletons; the top ten hold around 28%. The sample taken for sequencing was blood. The origin of the receptors is a young woman with Graves' ophthalmopathy.

This chain uses TRBV7-9 with TRBJ2-2; 7 bases line up with TRBD1. V shed 2 bases and J 2 bases; nucleotides not matched to a gene: 5. CDR1 is SEHNR, CDR2 FQNEAQ, per germline (reference sequence). The CDR3 sequence is 16 residues long. The CDR3 protein is CASSLTGQINTGELFF. Written as DNA, the CDR3 is TGTGCCAGCAGCTTAACGGGACAGATAAACACCGGGGAGCTGTTTTTT.

This clonotype has ten or more counts. The rearrangement joins TRBV7-3 to TRBJ2-7; tentative D call: TRBD1 (6 bases). The CDR3 totals 13 residues. The V end lost 5 bases, the J end lost 3 bases, and 11 bases lay between the germline ends. Germline values: CDR1 SGHTA, CDR2 FQGTGA. The CDR3 DNA sequence: TGTGCCAGCAGCCCTGACAGGAACTACGAGCAGTACTTC. This sequence encodes CASSPDRNYEQYF.

This clonotype was found a few times. The chain combines TRBV5-1 with TRBJ1-2; no reliable D call. V lost 3 bases and J lost 5, with 14 bases in between. Germline assignment: CDR1 SGHRS and CDR2 YFSETQ. This CDR3 comprises 14 residues. CDR3 sequence reads: CASSSQNPLYGYTF. CDR3 DNA: TGCGCCAGCAGCTCCCAAAATCCGTTATATGGCTACACCTTC.

The rearrangement joins TRBV5-6 to TRBJ1-2; D gene ambiguous. Germline CDR1 is SGHDT and CDR2 is YYEEEE. V dropped 3 bases and J dropped 5 bases, with 26 bases sitting between them. The CDR3 is made up of 18 amino acids. The CDR3, as DNA: TGTGCCAGCAGCTCCCCGGCGGTTCCGTCCCCTAATCGGTATGGCTACACCTTC. Its translation is CASSSPAVPSPNRYGYTF.

The rearrangement links TRBV6-6 to TRBJ2-1; 13 positions match TRBD2. The germline V gene encodes CDR1 MNHNY and CDR2 SVGAGI (reference sequence). The CDR3 runs to 18 residues. The junction had 9 bases not matched to a gene; V was cut back by 0 bases and J by 7 bases. The CDR3 is CASSYSLPWTSGSNEQFF. The DNA of the CDR3 is TGTGCCAGCAGTTACTCCCTCCCTTGGACTAGCGGGAGTAATGAGCAGTTCTTC.

This clonotype has only a few counts. The rearrangement uses TRBV28 and TRBJ1-4; 10 nucleotides match TRBD1. The CDR3 is 15 amino acids. Germline lookup yields CDR1 MDHEN and CDR2 SYDVKM. The V gene end was trimmed by 5 bases and the J gene end by 7 bases; junction bases not matched to a gene: 7. This CDR3 is CASSEATGGSEKLFF. CDR3 sequence (DNA): TGTGCCAGCAGTGAAGCGACAGGGGGCTCTGAAAAACTGTTTTTT.

This clonotype turned up a few times. The chain couples TRBV5-1 to TRBJ2-5; D possibly matches TRBD1 or TRBD2 (6 bases each). V shed 3 bases and J shed 4 bases, with 16 bases lying between them. CDR1 is SGHRS, CDR2 YFSETQ, per germline. The CDR3 is 15 amino acids. The CDR3 sequence is CASSWIGGIGETQYF. The CDR3 bases are TGCGCCAGCAGCTGGATAGGGGGGATTGGAGAGACCCAGTACTTC.

The chain couples TRBV19 to TRBJ1-1; no clear D. Germline V lookup: CDR1 LNHDA, CDR2 SQIVND (reference sequence). CDR3 length equals 13 residues. Trimming took off 4 bases at V and 6 bases at J, with 12 bases between the two ends. The CDR3 nucleotides are TGTGCCAGTAGTAAGCGGGAAGCACCTGAAGCTTTCTTT. Translating it yields CASSKREAPEAFF.

In its sample, this clonotype was seen once. The J gene is TRBJ2-1, the V gene TRBV19; 8 bases are a match to TRBD1. V shed 5 bases and J 4 bases; nucleotides not matched to a gene: 10. The CDR3 extends over 16 amino acids. Per germline, CDR1 LNHDA and CDR2 SQIVND (reference sequence). CDR3 amino acids: CASSEGFGQGYNEQFF. In nucleotides, the CDR3 is TGTGCCAGTAGTGAGGGGTTTGGACAGGGTTACAATGAGCAGTTCTTC. Full variable domain (rest looked up from reference TRBV19 and TRBJ2-1): DGGITQSPKYLFRKEGQNVTLSCEQNLNHDAMYWYRQDPGQGLRLIYYSQIVNDFQKGDIAEGYSVSREKKESFPLTVTSAQKNPTAFYLCASSEGFGQGYNEQFFGPGTRLTVL.

This clonotype was recorded a few times. The chain has TRBV4-3 and TRBJ2-3; D gene unclear. V was clipped by 1 base and J by 0 bases, with 11 bases between them. Germline V gives CDR1 LGHNA, CDR2 YSLEER. CDR3 length equals 16 residues. The CDR3 spells CASSQGWLSSTDTQYF. The CDR3, as DNA: TGCGCCAGCAGCCAAGGTTGGCTCTCAAGCACAGATACGCAGTATTTT.

This clonotype occurred many times. The V and J genes are TRBV28 and TRBJ1-2; D is unresolved. Germline V gene sequence: CDR1 MDHEN, CDR2 SYDVKM. V was pared by 9 bases and J by 6 bases, with 14 bases between. This CDR3 spans 12 amino acids. CDR3 in amino acids: CASIKGGHGYTF. The CDR3 DNA reads TGTGCCAGTATAAAGGGAGGCCATGGCTACACCTTC.

This clonotype was counted at least ten times. This chain connects TRBV28 to TRBJ2-7, with 11 bases fitting TRBD2. This CDR3 has 13 amino acids. Unmatched junction bases numbered 2, after V lost 8 bases and J lost 2 bases. Germline V gives CDR1 MDHEN, CDR2 SYDVKM. The CDR3 region is CASLTSGTYEQYF. DNA for the CDR3: TGTGCCAGCTTGACTAGCGGGACCTACGAGCAGTACTTC.

The gene calls are TRBV10-2 and TRBJ1-2; no clear D. This CDR3 is 13 amino acids long. V was clipped by 3 bases and J by 7 bases, with 12 bases between them. Germline CDR1 is WSHSY and CDR2 is SAAADI. CDR3 nucleotide sequence: TGCGCCAGCAGTGACGGAGGAATTAGTGGCTACACCTTC. Its translation is CASSDGGISGYTF.

The chain has TRBV6-5 and TRBJ2-1; 13 bases match TRBD2. Per the germline V gene, CDR1 is MNHEY and CDR2 is SVGAGI. The V segment lost 1 base and the J segment 5 bases; nucleotides outside the gene matches: 5. This CDR3 has 17 amino acids. The CDR3 sequence is CASSYLLAGGLNNEQFF. Here the CDR3 DNA reads TGTGCCAGCAGTTACTTACTAGCGGGAGGGTTGAACAATGAGCAGTTCTTC.

This clonotype was counted at least ten times. V usage is TRBV9 and J usage is TRBJ1-1; D not resolved. Germline V lookup: CDR1 SGDLS, CDR2 YYNGEE. This CDR3 has 14 residues. V shed 3 bases and J shed 1 base, with 10 bases lying between them. Written as DNA, the CDR3 is TGTGCCAGCAGCGAAAATCCCAGGAACACTGAAGCTTTCTTT. It codes for CASSENPRNTEAFF.

This clonotype was seen at least ten times. This sequence joins TRBV6-2 or TRBV6-3 and TRBJ1-1; tentative D call: TRBD1 (5 bases). V lost 5 bases and J lost 3, with 16 bases in between. Germline V gives CDR1 MNHEY, CDR2 SVGEGT. The CDR3 covers 15 residues. CDR3: CASSRPSGGDTEAFF. The DNA of the CDR3 is TGTGCCAGCAGTCGCCCCTCCGGGGGTGACACTGAAGCTTTCTTT.

This clonotype has only a few counts. The rearrangement links TRBV6-2 or TRBV6-3 to TRBJ1-2; D unclear. The CDR3 covers 13 residues. V was shortened by 0 bases and J by 7 bases, with 9 bases between the two germline ends. Germline-derived CDR1 and CDR2 are MNHEY and SVGEGT. CDR3 sequence (DNA): TGTGCCAGCAGTTACTCGCAAGGGATTGGCTACACCTTC. Translated, it gives CASSYSQGIGYTF.

This clonotype has more than one count but fewer than ten. V is TRBV28 and J is TRBJ1-1; possible D gene TRBD1, 5 bases. Germline-derived CDR1 and CDR2 are MDHEN and SYDVKM. The length of the CDR3 is 14 residues. The V end lost 6 bases, the J end lost 3 bases, and 14 bases lay between the germline ends. The CDR3 reads CASSPERGHTEAFF. The CDR3 DNA reads as TGTGCCAGCAGCCCCGAGAGGGGCCACACTGAAGCTTTCTTT.

This clonotype was seen more than once but under ten times. The chain carries TRBV5-4 and TRBJ2-6, with unresolved D. V lost 0 bases, J lost 1 base, and 8 bases lay in between. From germline, CDR1 is SGHNT and CDR2 YYREEE (reference sequence). The CDR3 sequence is 16 residues long. The CDR3 DNA follows: TGTGCCAGCAGCTTGGGGTCCGGATCTGGGGCCAACGTCCTGACTTTC. The encoded protein is CASSLGSGSGANVLTF. Drawing the rest from reference TRBV5-4 and TRBJ2-6, the complete variable domain is ETGVTQSPTHLIKTRGQQVTLRCSSQSGHNTVSWYQQALGQGPQFIFQYYREEENGRGNFPPRFSGLQFPNYSSELNVNALELDDSALYLCASSLGSGSGANVLTFGAGSRLTVL.

In its sample, this clonotype was seen many times. This sequence joins TRBV29-1 and TRBJ2-1, with D hard to call. The CDR3 covers 15 residues. Germline CDR1 is SQVTM and CDR2 is ANQGSEA. Trimming stripped 1 base from V and 0 bases from J, with 10 bases between. In DNA form, the CDR3 reads TGCAGCGTTGAAGGTGGCCCGTCCTCCTACAATGAGCAGTTCTTC. Its translation: CSVEGGPSSYNEQFF.

This clonotype was found a few times. V gene TRBV24-1 combines with J gene TRBJ1-1, with a tentative D call TRBD1 (6 bases). The CDR3 sequence is 15 residues long. Trimming left V 6 bases short and J 5 bases short, with 18 bases between. Germline values: CDR1 KGHDR, CDR2 SFDVKD. The CDR3 sequence: CATSSSWGAGTEAFF. CDR3 in DNA: TGTGCCACCAGTAGTTCATGGGGGGCTGGGACTGAAGCTTTCTTT.

This clonotype was counted many times. The chain combines TRBV30 with TRBJ2-1, with D tentatively TRBD2 (5 bases). CDR1 GTSNPN and CDR2 SVGIG come from the germline V gene (reference sequence). This CDR3 contains 15 residues. Trimming took off 2 bases at V and 7 bases at J, with 18 bases between the two ends. The CDR3 sequence: CAWSTAAGLGNEQFF. CDR3 nucleotides: TGTGCCTGGAGTACCGCGGCGGGTCTCGGTAATGAGCAGTTCTTC. Together with reference TRBV30 and TRBJ2-1, the CDR3 gives the full variable domain: SQTIHQWPATLVQPVGSPLSLECTVEGTSNPNLYWYRQAAGRGLQLLFYSVGIGQISSEVPQNLSASRPQDRQFILSSKKLLLSDSGFYLCAWSTAAGLGNEQFFGPGTRLTVL.

The CDR3 sequence: CASSSVQGTPGAFF. The DNA for the CDR3 is TGTGCCAGCAGTTCGGTACAGGGGACTCCGGGAGCTTTCTTT. The chain uses TRBV6-5 and TRBJ1-1, with TRBD1 matching over 7 bases. Unmatched junction bases numbered 12, after V lost 4 bases and J lost 10 bases. The CDR3 is made up of 14 amino acids. Germline CDR1 reads MNHEY; CDR2 reads SVGAGI.

A note on this clonotype: This may come from a read error, since a much larger clone is one base off. The chain couples TRBV29-1 to TRBJ2-1; 10 positions match TRBD1. This CDR3 spans 13 amino acids. Looked up from germline, CDR1 is SQVTM and CDR2 is ANQGSEA. The J segment lost 9 bases and the V segment lost 4 bases, leaving 6 bases of the junction unmatched. The CDR3 DNA sequence: TGCAGCGTTGGAGGGACAGGGGTCCGTGAGCAGTTCTTC. Encoded protein: CSVGGTGVREQFF.

At least ten counts were recorded for this clonotype. V is TRBV5-5 and J is TRBJ2-7, with TRBD2 matching over 9 bases. Germline assignment: CDR1 SGHKS and CDR2 YYEKEE (reference sequence). CDR3 length equals 15 residues. J gave up 2 bases and V 4 bases, and 7 bases lay outside the gene matches. CDR3 sequence: CASSRGGTSPYEQYF. DNA for the CDR3: TGTGCCAGCAGCCGGGGAGGGACTAGCCCCTACGAGCAGTACTTC.

This clonotype occurred a few times. J is TRBJ2-1 and V is TRBV4-3; the D gene is possibly TRBD1 (6 bases). V was pared by 3 bases and J by 5 bases, with 14 bases between. This CDR3 comprises 15 residues. Germline V gene sequence: CDR1 LGHNA, CDR2 YSLEER. The DNA of the CDR3 is TGCGCCAGCAGCCATGGGACACGAGGTAACAATGAGCAGTTCTTC. Encoded protein: CASSHGTRGNNEQFF.

This clonotype was recorded a few times. The rearrangement uses TRBV19 and TRBJ2-7; D could derive from TRBD1 or TRBD2 (5 bases each). V was cut by 7 bases and J by 5 bases, with 15 bases left in between. The CDR3 consists of 13 residues. Germline CDR1 is LNHDA and CDR2 is SQIVND (reference sequence). The CDR3 region is CASKGREFHEQYF. CDR3 DNA: TGTGCCAGTAAGGGCAGGGAGTTCCACGAGCAGTACTTC.

There are many counts of this clonotype. The V and J genes are TRBV7-9 and TRBJ2-3; D may be TRBD2 (6 bases). V dropped 3 bases and J dropped 1 base, with 11 bases sitting between them. Germline CDR1 and CDR2: SEHNR and FQNEAQ (reference sequence). The CDR3 totals 15 residues. CDR3 sequence (DNA): TGTGCCAGCAGCTTGGACGGGAGTGGCACAGATACGCAGTATTTT. Its translation is CASSLDGSGTDTQYF.

This clonotype turned up a few times. This chain links TRBV28 with TRBJ1-3, with D hard to call. This CDR3 has 14 amino acids. Germline assignment: CDR1 MDHEN and CDR2 SYDVKM. Trimming removed 6 bases at V and 1 base at J, with 10 bases between. CDR3 sequence reads: CASRSRGSGNTIYF. The CDR3 DNA sequence: TGTGCCAGCAGGTCTCGGGGTTCTGGAAACACCATATATTTT.

This clonotype appeared a single time. The rearrangement uses TRBV3-1 and TRBJ2-1; 9 positions agree with TRBD2. The CDR3 runs 16 residues. V gave up 1 base and J gave up 10 bases; unmatched junction bases: 11. Looked up from germline, CDR1 is LGHDT and CDR2 is YNNKEL (reference sequence). CDR3 DNA: TGTGCCAGCAGCCAAGGAGGTGCGGGAGGGCCGGGGGAGCAGTTCTTC. This encodes CASSQGGAGGPGEQFF.

This clonotype was observed at least ten times. The chain carries TRBV6-2 or TRBV6-3 and TRBJ2-1; 11 bases align to TRBD2. CDR3 length: 15 amino acids. Per germline, CDR1 MNHEY and CDR2 SVGEGT. DNA of the CDR3: TGTGTAGTACTAGCGGGAGCTCCCCGAATGGATGAGCAGTTCTTC. This sequence encodes CVVLAGAPRMDEQFF.